A single T cell receptor (beta chain) is shown here with its context. Germline CDR1 SGHTA, CDR2 FQGNSA. V was pared by 5 bases and J by 7 bases, with 12 bases between. CDR3 length: 12 amino acids. The data derive from a study of shared clonotypes between healthy human individuals. Data came from immunoSEQ multiplex PCR; TCRdb stores just in-frame clones and leaves some out. The sample comprises fewer than 400,000 clones, approximately 79% of which are singletons, and 10% rests with the top ten. The sequence derives from a man aged 25 to 45 in good health. Sequenced input: memory CD4+ T cells sorted from blood. Subset denoted: CD45RA-negative fraction. The chain uses TRBV7-2 and TRBJ2-7; the D gene is possibly TRBD2 (6 bases). CDR3 region: CASSKRGSEQYF. The CDR3 DNA reads TGTGCCAGCAGCAAACGGGGGTCTGAGCAGTACTTC. Full variable domain (remainder filled in from reference TRBV7-2 and TRBJ2-7): GAGVSQSPSNKVTEKGKDVELRCDPISGHTALYWYRQSLGQGLEFLIYFQGNSAPDKSGLPSDRFSAERTGGSVSTLTIQRTQQEDSAVYLCASSKRGSEQYFGPGTRLTVT.